Below, one TCR beta chain is given with its context. As yet, its antigen is unknown. The sample originates from a study of T-cell memory formation after mild COVID-19. Across the study: For the most part, TCR clusters were specific to one donor.

The V segment lost 6 bases and the J segment 0 bases; nucleotides outside the gene matches: 10. The CDR3 extends over 18 amino acids. Sample barcodes and UMIs were carried by the TCR alpha and TCR beta cDNA libraries that 5'RACE generated with constant-segment primers. TCRdb independently ran MiXCR on the 5' RACE reads; one entry per CDR3 protein. The sample yields approximately 300,000 distinct CDR3 sequences, 8.2% seen once. Study-wide results and limits: CD4+ bias marked clones expanding day 15 to 37, unlike balanced contracting clones. Researchers found some responding clones in pre-infection memory, a sign that cross-reactive memory joined.

The chain is built from TRBV12-3 or TRBV12-4 and TRBJ2-1; 11 bases line up with TRBD2. Sequenced: PBMCs or a T cell subset sorted from them (not recorded which). This TCR was recovered from a man aged 18 to 29 who had mild COVID-19 (a few samples of this study predate the infection). Cell type and time point are not known. CDR3 nucleotide sequence: TGTGCCAGCAGCCCCCCGGGACTAGCGGTGAGCTCCTACAATGAGCAGTTCTTC. It is translated as CASSPPGLAVSSYNEQFF.